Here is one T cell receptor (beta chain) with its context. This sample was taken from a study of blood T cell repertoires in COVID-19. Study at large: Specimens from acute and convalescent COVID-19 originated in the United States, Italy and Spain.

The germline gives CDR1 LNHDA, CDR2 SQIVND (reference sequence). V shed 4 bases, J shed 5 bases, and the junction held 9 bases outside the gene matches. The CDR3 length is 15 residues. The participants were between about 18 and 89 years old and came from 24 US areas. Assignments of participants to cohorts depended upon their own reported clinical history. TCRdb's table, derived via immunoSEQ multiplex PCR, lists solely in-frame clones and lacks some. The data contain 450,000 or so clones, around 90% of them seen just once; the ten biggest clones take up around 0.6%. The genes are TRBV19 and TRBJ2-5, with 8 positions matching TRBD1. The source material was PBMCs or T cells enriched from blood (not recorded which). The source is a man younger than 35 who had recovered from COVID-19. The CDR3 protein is CASSRHRQGKETQYF. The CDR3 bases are TGTGCCAGTAGTAGACATCGACAGGGGAAGGAGACCCAGTACTTC.